Sequencing of this T cell receptor beta chain was carried out in a study of T cells in localized non-small cell lung cancer. Study-wide results and caveats: Of the tissues analyzed, uninvolved adjacent lung showed maximal T cell clonality, greater than tumor. Appearing in adjacent lung were a median about 60 of the top 100 tumor clones.

The repertoire was sequenced with immunoSEQ multiplex PCR; TCRdb's copy has only in-frame clones and lacks some. Seen here are 25,000 to 30,000 clones, roughly 90% observed once, and the top ten hold 4% to 4.5%. V was clipped by 5 bases and J by 5 bases; unmatched bases: 2. This CDR3 has 14 residues. From germline, CDR1 is MGHDK and CDR2 SYGVNS. Worth noting for this clone: Its antigen is not known.

The rearrangement joins TRBV25-1 to TRBJ2-2; 10 positions match TRBD1. The sequences come from peripheral blood mononuclear cells, collected before any cancer treatment. The receptor comes from a woman aged 40-69 years with stage III lung adenocarcinoma. CDR3 sequence: CASSRQGATGELFF. The CDR3 nucleotides read TGTGCCAGCAGTAGACAGGGGGCAACCGGGGAGCTGTTTTTT.